These 12 T cell receptor beta chains share one sample of origin, sequenced in a study of CD8 T cells in Susac syndrome (dated by TCRdb to about 2019). The library was prepared using the immunoSEQ multiplex PCR assay. RNA was extracted using the RNeasy kit, and about 0.45 to 1 microgram was reverse transcribed with random hexamers. The public reads were quality trimmed at Q25 with fastp and then assembled into clones with MiXCR by TCRdb, keeping productive beta chains. Each CDR3 protein appears once, grouped with its most common genes and DNA. This sample gives about 210,000 distinct CDR3 sequences in total; 95% of them show up just once. The ten largest make up 0.08% to 0.095% of the sample. Sequenced input: CD4+ T cells from PBMCs. The receptors were sampled from a human donor with multiple sclerosis.

The chain combines TRBV7-2 with TRBJ1-4, with a possible D match to TRBD1 (5 bases). This CDR3 is built from 14 residues. CDR1 SGHTA and CDR2 FQGNSA come from the germline V gene. Trimming took off 5 bases at V and 4 bases at J, with 11 bases between the two ends. The chain's CDR3 is CASSPRQYNEKLFF. The CDR3 DNA reads TGTGCCAGCAGCCCCCGACAGTATAATGAAAAACTGTTTTTT.

The chain employs TRBV5-1 and TRBJ2-3; 7 bases align to TRBD1. The ends lost 4 bases at V and 1 base at J; junction bases unmatched: 6. The CDR3 is 15 amino acids. Germline assignment: CDR1 SGHRS and CDR2 YFSETQ. The CDR3 DNA follows: TGCGCCAGCAGCAAAACAGGGGCCGGCACAGATACGCAGTATTTT. Its protein is CASSKTGAGTDTQYF.

This chain connects TRBV20-1 to TRBJ2-5; D is perhaps TRBD2 (5 bases). This CDR3 contains 14 residues. The germline V gene encodes CDR1 DFQATT and CDR2 SNEGSKA (reference sequence). The CDR3 here is CSCSANWLPGAQYF. CDR3 sequence (DNA): TGCAGCTGCAGTGCTAACTGGCTACCCGGGGCCCAGTACTTC.

This chain joins TRBV4-1 and TRBJ2-7, with 7 bases identical to TRBD1. The V and J ends lost 0 bases and 2 bases, in that order; junction bases with no gene match: 4. This CDR3 has 15 amino acids. From germline, CDR1 is MGHRA and CDR2 YSYEKL. Here the CDR3 reads CASSQDKGATYEQYF. CDR3 coding DNA: TGCGCCAGCAGCCAAGATAAGGGGGCGACCTACGAGCAGTACTTC.

The rearrangement joins TRBV5-1 to TRBJ2-7, with 7 bases fitting TRBD1. Per germline, CDR1 SGHRS and CDR2 YFSETQ. V was clipped by 3 bases and J by 6 bases; unmatched bases: 9. The CDR3 has 14 amino acids. The CDR3 sequence: CASSSTTGQSEQYF. CDR3 nucleotide sequence: TGCGCCAGCAGCTCGACGACAGGGCAGAGCGAGCAGTACTTC.

The CDR3 DNA reads as TGTGCCAGCAGCTCGGTTGGGGGCAACTATGGCTACACCTTC. Its protein product is CASSSVGGNYGYTF. This chain joins TRBV7-9 and TRBJ1-2; tentative D call: TRBD1 (6 bases). CDR1 and CDR2 (germline): SEHNR, FQNEAQ (reference sequence). The CDR3 covers 14 residues. Deletions cut 4 bases from V and 2 bases from J, with 11 bases between.

The gene calls are TRBV20-1 and TRBJ2-1, with D perhaps TRBD1 (6 bases). CDR1 DFQATT and CDR2 SNEGSKA come from the germline V gene (reference sequence). This CDR3 has 14 residues. V was trimmed by 0 bases and J by 6 bases, leaving 12 bases between them. In DNA form, the CDR3 reads TGCAGTGCTAGAGATAGGAGACAGGCCAATGAGCAGTTCTTC. Protein sequence: CSARDRRQANEQFF.

This sequence joins TRBV20-1 and TRBJ2-7, with TRBD2 matching 8 bases. After removal of 2 bases from V and 6 bases from J, the junction contained 9 bases not matched to a gene. Germline V gene lookup returns CDR1 DFQATT and CDR2 SNEGSKA (reference sequence). This CDR3 is built from 14 residues. The CDR3 loop reads CSARLAGLTAEQYF. CDR3 nucleotides: TGCAGTGCTAGACTAGCGGGCTTGACAGCCGAGCAGTACTTC.

The chain carries TRBV24-1 and TRBJ1-1, with TRBD1 matching over 7 bases. Germline-derived CDR1 and CDR2 are KGHDR and SFDVKD. J was trimmed by 0 bases and V by 10 bases; bases with no gene match: 25. This CDR3 is 20 amino acids long. The CDR3 loop reads CATNSRNSVGTAKLNTEAFF. The CDR3 DNA sequence: TGTGCCACAAATTCTAGGAACTCAGTCGGGACAGCAAAACTGAACACTGAAGCTTTCTTT.

This chain uses TRBV6-2 or TRBV6-3 with TRBJ2-5; TRBD2 aligns across 14 bases. This CDR3 has 15 amino acids. The germline CDR1 and CDR2 sequences are MNHEY and SVGEGT. V dropped 6 bases and J dropped 4; count of bases not matched to a gene: 4. CDR3 loop: CASSMTSGRGETQYF. The CDR3, as DNA: TGTGCCAGCAGCATGACTAGCGGGAGGGGAGAGACCCAGTACTTC.

The J gene is TRBJ2-2, the V gene TRBV3-1, with D perhaps matching TRBD2 (6 bases). CDR1 is LGHDT and CDR2 is YNNKEL in the germline V gene (reference sequence). Between the trimmed V and J ends, which lost 4 bases and 0 bases, there was a span of 12 bases. The CDR3 contains 16 residues. The CDR3 loop reads CASSPPTSPNTGELFF. As DNA, the CDR3 is TGTGCCAGCAGCCCCCCAACTAGCCCGAACACCGGGGAGCTGTTTTTT. The complete variable domain, with remaining parts taken from reference TRBV3-1 and TRBJ2-2, reads DTAVSQTPKYLVTQMGNDKSIKCEQNLGHDTMYWYKQDSKKFLKIMFSYNNKELIINETVPNRFSPKSPDKAHLNLHINSLELGDSAVYFCASSPPTSPNTGELFFGEGSRLTVL.

The genes are TRBV19 and TRBJ2-1; 13 bases align to TRBD2. The V segment lost 7 bases and the J segment 6 bases; nucleotides outside the gene matches: 6. Germline CDR1 and CDR2: LNHDA and SQIVND (reference sequence). The CDR3 is made up of 15 amino acids. Here the CDR3 DNA reads TGTGCCAGTACCCTGGGACTAGCGGGACGCAATGAGCAGTTCTTC. Its translation is CASTLGLAGRNEQFF.